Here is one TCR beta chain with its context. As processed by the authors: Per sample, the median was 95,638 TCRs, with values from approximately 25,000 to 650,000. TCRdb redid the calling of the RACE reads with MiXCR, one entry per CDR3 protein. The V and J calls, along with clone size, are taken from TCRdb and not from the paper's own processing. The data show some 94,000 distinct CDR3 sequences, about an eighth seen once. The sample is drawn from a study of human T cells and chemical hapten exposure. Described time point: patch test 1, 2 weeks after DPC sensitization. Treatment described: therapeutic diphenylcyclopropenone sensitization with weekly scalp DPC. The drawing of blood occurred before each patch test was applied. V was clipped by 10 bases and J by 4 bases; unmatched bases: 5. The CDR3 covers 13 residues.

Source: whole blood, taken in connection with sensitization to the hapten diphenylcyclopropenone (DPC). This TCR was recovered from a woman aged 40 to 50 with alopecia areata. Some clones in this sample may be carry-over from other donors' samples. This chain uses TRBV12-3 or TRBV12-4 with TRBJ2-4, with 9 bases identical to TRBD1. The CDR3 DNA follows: TGTGCCACCGGACAGGGGATGAAAAACATTCAGTACTTC. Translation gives CATGQGMKNIQYF.